The entry that follows covers one TCR beta chain sequence. Its antigen remains unidentified. This entry belongs to a study of shared clonotypes between healthy human individuals. Notes on the study in general: Larger estimated richness was generally seen in naive subsets than in memory subsets. Four donors shared approximately 5% of their naive CD4 clonotypes.

Replicate PCRs for sorted subsets used about 200 ng DNA; this equaled some 30,000 T cell genomes. Clones were sequenced by immunoSEQ multiplex PCR, and TCRdb holds only the in-frame ones, with some missing. The sample lists approximately 980,000 clones; about 80% were seen once. The CDR3 extends over 16 amino acids. Everyone who donated was a Caucasian adult who lived in Nashville, Tennessee. The rearrangement uses TRBV21-1 and TRBJ2-7; the table's D call, TRBD2, has no DNA check behind it. TRBV21-1 is described as a pseudogene. Sequenced: memory CD4+ T cells sorted from blood. The subset was: CD45RA-negative fraction. The clonotype was recovered from a man aged 18 to 30 in good health. The CDR3 region is CASSGGLAGSSYEQYF. The CDR3 nucleotides read TGTGCCAGCAGCGGCGGACTAGCGGGGTCCTCCTACGAGCAGTACTTC.